Listed below are T cell receptor beta chains from one sample, sequenced in a study of cytomegalovirus exposure and HLA in healthy donors. TCRdb keeps only in-frame clones here, not all; method: immunoSEQ multiplex PCR. The profile covers some 150,000 clones, with about nine tenths appearing a single time and less than 5.5% taken by the ten largest. Source material: PBMCs. Receptor source: a man aged 18 to 29 in good health and CMV-seropositive. CDR3s include the opening cysteine and the closing phenylalanine or tryptophan. The D gene is left open where the match is weak. Rows may omit the clone size; those that give it use once, few, many or a size class.

DNA	CDR3	size	J	D	V
TGTGCCACCACTGCCACAGGGGGCGAGGTGGGTGAAGCTTTCTTT	CATTATGGEVGEAFF	.	TRBJ1-1	TRBD1	TRBV6-5
TGTGCCAGCAGCCCAGACAGGGCACTAAACAATGAGCAGTTCTTC	CASSPDRALNNEQFF	.	TRBJ2-1	TRBD1	TRBV28
TGTGCCAGCAGTGAAGGGGGACAGGCGTATGGCTACACCTTC	CASSEGGQAYGYTF	few	TRBJ1-2	TRBD1	TRBV6-1
TGTGCCAGCACCCAGGGGGACAGGCGGGTTGGGGAGCTGTTTTTT	CASTQGDRRVGELFF	.	TRBJ2-2	TRBD1	TRBV7-9
TGTGCCAGCAGCCCACACGTGGCAGATACGCAGTATTTT	CASSPHVADTQYF	.	TRBJ2-3	.	TRBV11-2
TGTGCCAGCAGTTCAGGGGTTGGCAATCAGCCCCAGCATTTT	CASSSGVGNQPQHF	.	TRBJ1-5	.	TRBV27
TGTGCCAGCAGTTCATCCGGGACAGGCATCTATGGCTACACCTTC	CASSSSGTGIYGYTF	.	TRBJ1-2	TRBD1	TRBV28
TGCGCCAGCAAAAAGGCAGAGCGATCCGGGGAGCTGTTTTTT	CASKKAERSGELFF	once	TRBJ2-2	.	TRBV5-1
TGTGCCTGGAGGCGGGACAGCTCCTACGAGCAGTACTTC	CAWRRDSSYEQYF	.	TRBJ2-7	.	TRBV30
TGTGCCAGCACGAGGGGGGGAAACACCATATATTTT	CASTRGGNTIYF	.	TRBJ1-3	.	TRBV25-1
TGTGCCAGCAGTGAAGCGCCGGCGGGAGGGCCCTACGAGCAGTACTTC	CASSEAPAGGPYEQYF	.	TRBJ2-7	TRBD2	TRBV6-1
TGTGCCTGGAGTACCGGGAGCAGCAATCAGCCCCAGCATTTT	CAWSTGSSNQPQHF	few	TRBJ1-5	.	TRBV30
TGTGCTAGTGGTTGGGGGGACCCTGGAAACACCATATATTTT	CASGWGDPGNTIYF	.	TRBJ1-3	.	TRBV12-5
TGCGCCAGCAGCTTGGCCAATCCCGGATGGAGCTATGGCTACACCTTC	CASSLANPGWSYGYTF	.	TRBJ1-2	.	TRBV5-1
TGCGCCAGCAGCGGGACAGAGAACACTGAAGCTTTCTTT	CASSGTENTEAFF	.	TRBJ1-1	TRBD1	TRBV4-1